The 14 T cell receptor beta chains below were found in one sample sequenced in a study of human T cells and chemical hapten exposure. TCRdb re-derived calls from the RACE reads in MiXCR, one entry per CDR3 protein. The sample consists of some 84,000 distinct CDR3 sequences, about 10% of them appearing once. Time point: patch test 2, 6 weeks after DPC sensitization. Treatment described: therapeutic diphenylcyclopropenone sensitization with weekly scalp DPC. The sequences come from whole blood, collected in connection with sensitization to the hapten diphenylcyclopropenone (DPC). The receptor set was obtained from a woman aged 50 to 60 with alopecia areata. Some clones in this sample may be carry-over from other donors' samples.

This clonotype occurred many times. DNA for the CDR3: TGCAGTGCTAGAGATGGAGGTTTAGTTGAGCAGTACTTC. It is translated as CSARDGGLVEQYF. The rearrangement links TRBV20-1 to TRBJ2-7; D might be TRBD2 (5 bases). Trimming shortened V by 0 bases and J by 7 bases, and 13 bases separated the two germline ends. The CDR3 has 13 amino acids. Germline V gene sequence: CDR1 DFQATT, CDR2 SNEGSKA (reference sequence).

A word on this clonotype: A clone one base away is much larger, so this may be a read error. The chain joins TRBV28 to TRBJ2-1, with 8 bases aligning to TRBD2. There are 16 residues in the CDR3. Losses at the gene ends were 7 bases for V and 12 bases for J; bases not matched to a gene: 20. CDR1 is MDHEN and CDR2 is SYDVKM in the germline V gene. The CDR3: CASTLGGAGAIHGQFF. The DNA for the CDR3 is TGTGCCAGCACCCTTGGGGGAGCGGGAGCGATACATGGGCAGTTCTTC.

This clonotype was seen many times. The chain is built from TRBV6-6 and TRBJ1-2; the D gene is possibly TRBD1 (6 bases). Germline-derived CDR1 and CDR2 are MNHNY and SVGAGI (reference sequence). The ends were cut back, 4 bases at V and 6 bases at J, with 21 bases in the middle. The CDR3 is 16 amino acids. This CDR3 is CASSSSPGHNGHGYTF. CDR3 DNA: TGTGCCAGCAGTTCGTCTCCGGGACACAACGGTCATGGCTACACCTTC.

This clonotype was recorded at least ten times. The J gene is TRBJ1-5, the V gene TRBV20-1, with 7 bases fitting TRBD1. Per the germline V gene, CDR1 is DFQATT and CDR2 is SNEGSKA (reference sequence). Trimming cost V 7 bases and J 4 bases; bases outside gene matches: 4. The CDR3 runs 12 residues. The CDR3 sequence: CSVPGQNQPQHF. The CDR3 region has the DNA TGCAGTGTCCCGGGACAGAATCAGCCCCAGCATTTT.

The sample holds a few counts of this clonotype. The chain has TRBV18 and TRBJ2-1; TRBD2 agrees at 10 bases. The CDR3 is made up of 15 amino acids. Germline V gene data show CDR1 as KGHSH and CDR2 as LQKENI. V dropped 2 bases and J dropped 3; count of bases not matched to a gene: 1. CDR3 DNA sequence: TGTGCCAGCTCACCAATAGCGGGAGGCTACAATGAGCAGTTCTTC. It specifies CASSPIAGGYNEQFF.

In its sample, this clonotype was seen many times. The chain links TRBV6-5 to TRBJ2-1; tentative D call: TRBD2 (6 bases). Between the trimmed V and J ends, which lost 2 bases and 7 bases, there was a span of 9 bases. The CDR3 has 13 amino acids. Germline V gives CDR1 MNHEY, CDR2 SVGAGI. The CDR3 protein is CASSYRERNEQFF. CDR3 bases: TGTGCCAGCAGTTACCGGGAGAGGAATGAGCAGTTCTTC.

The table lists this clonotype with many counts. V usage is TRBV28 and J usage is TRBJ2-7; 8 nucleotides line up with TRBD1. This CDR3 spans 14 amino acids. Germline V gene sequence: CDR1 MDHEN, CDR2 SYDVKM. V was pared by 5 bases and J by 2 bases, with 5 bases of the junction left unmatched. CDR3 in amino acids: CASSPGQATYEQYF. CDR3 bases: TGTGCCAGCAGTCCGGGACAGGCGACCTACGAGCAGTACTTC.

Many counts were recorded for this clonotype. The J gene is TRBJ2-1, the V gene TRBV21-1; the table's TRBD2 call for D was not verified on the DNA. TRBV21-1 constitutes a pseudogene. This CDR3 is built from 17 residues. CDR3 DNA sequence: TGTGCCAGCAGCAAAGTGCAGACTAGCGGGAAGTCCAATGAGCAGTTCTTC. This sequence encodes CASSKVQTSGKSNEQFF.

This clonotype was seen at least ten times. The rearrangement links TRBV6-2 or TRBV6-3 to TRBJ2-2; 7 positions match TRBD2. V gave up 2 bases and J gave up 4 bases; unmatched junction bases: 4. The CDR3 has 15 residues. Germline V CDR1 and CDR2: MNHEY, SVGEGT. The CDR3 sequence is CASSYGAGVTGELFF. The DNA for the CDR3 is TGTGCCAGCAGTTACGGGGCGGGAGTCACCGGGGAGCTGTTTTTT.

Only a few counts were recorded for this clonotype. The chain employs TRBV19 and TRBJ1-5; no reliable D call. From germline, CDR1 is LNHDA and CDR2 SQIVND (reference sequence). There are 15 residues in the CDR3. The V gene lost 4 bases and the J gene lost 0 bases, with 10 bases spanning the gap. DNA of the CDR3: TGTGCCAGTAGTAATTTGGGAGATAGCAATCAGCCCCAGCATTTT. The encoded protein is CASSNLGDSNQPQHF.

The rearrangement uses TRBV18 and TRBJ2-5; D uncertain. Germline values: CDR1 KGHSH, CDR2 LQKENI. The V end lost 4 bases, the J end lost 2 bases, and 8 bases lay between the germline ends. The length of the CDR3 is 13 residues. The CDR3 nucleotides are TGTGCCAGCTCACGTGAGGTGCAAGAGACCCAGTACTTC. Translation gives CASSREVQETQYF.

The chain uses TRBV18 and TRBJ1-1; D is unresolved. CDR3 length equals 15 residues. Germline V gene sequence: CDR1 KGHSH, CDR2 LQKENI. V lost 0 bases, J lost 6 bases, and 14 bases lay in between. The CDR3: CASSPPRSLSPEAFF. In nucleotides, the CDR3 is TGTGCCAGCTCACCACCGAGATCGTTGAGCCCTGAAGCTTTCTTT.

In this sample, this clonotype turned up a few times. The rearrangement joins TRBV7-2 to TRBJ1-4; D might be TRBD1 (6 bases). Germline loops: CDR1 SGHTA, CDR2 FQGNSA. V lost 1 base to trimming and J lost 7 bases, with 13 bases between them. This CDR3 is built from 15 residues. The CDR3 region is CASSLDGTRGEKLFF. As DNA, the CDR3 is TGTGCCAGCAGCTTAGACGGCACCAGGGGTGAAAAACTGTTTTTT.

V gene TRBV5-1 combines with J gene TRBJ2-2; D uncertain. CDR3 length: 17 residues. The germline gives CDR1 SGHRS, CDR2 YFSETQ. Trimming pared 0 bases from V and 8 bases from J, leaving 20 bases between. This CDR3 reads CASSLGTALSVSGELFF. As DNA, the CDR3 is TGCGCCAGCAGCTTGGGGACGGCTTTGTCGGTATCAGGGGAGCTGTTTTTT.